The 32 T cell receptor beta chains in this list originate from one sample, sequenced in a study of OX40 agonist ivuxolimab in advanced cancers. The method was immunoSEQ multiplex PCR; TCRdb's version includes in-frame clones alone and lacks a portion of them. Of tens of thousands of clones listed, around 86% are singletons. Sequencing used CD4+ or CD8+ T cells sorted from blood, obtained in a trial of the OX40 agonist ivuxolimab. Receptors were obtained from an adult with an advanced solid tumor such as melanoma, head and neck, liver or kidney cancer.

The V call is TRBV7-2, the J call TRBJ1-2; 10 nucleotides align to TRBD1. Germline lookup yields CDR1 SGHTA and CDR2 FQGNSA. Trimming removed 5 bases from V and 8 bases from J; junction bases left unmatched: 8. The CDR3 is 14 amino acids. The CDR3 bases are TGTGCCAGCAGCCTAGGGACAGGGGTGGGCGGCTACACCTTC. It is translated as CASSLGTGVGGYTF. The variable domain in full, with the rest retrieved from reference TRBV7-2 and TRBJ1-2, is GAGVSQSPSNKVTEKGKDVELRCDPISGHTALYWYRQSLGQGLEFLIYFQGNSAPDKSGLPSDRFSAERTGGSVSTLTIQRTQQEDSAVYLCASSLGTGVGGYTFGSGTRLTVV.

The chain recombines TRBV12-2 with TRBJ1-5. TRBV12-2 is marked as a pseudogene. The length of the CDR3 is 14 residues. CDR3 DNA: TGTGCAAGTCGTCTTTGGACTACGGATCAGCCCCAGCATTTT. It translates to CASRLWTTDQPQHF.

The chain is built from TRBV18 and TRBJ1-2; the D gene is possibly TRBD1 (5 bases). V lost 1 base, J lost 0 bases, and 15 bases lay in between. Looked up from germline, CDR1 is KGHSH and CDR2 is LQKENI. The CDR3 has 17 amino acids. The CDR3 DNA sequence: TGTGCCAGCTCACCACAGTGGGAGACAGAGGCTAACTATGGCTACACCTTC. Protein product: CASSPQWETEANYGYTF.

The chain has TRBV6-5 and TRBJ1-2, with 8 bases that match TRBD1. The CDR3 is 12 amino acids. Germline V gene sequence: CDR1 MNHEY, CDR2 SVGAGI. Trimming at V came to 7 bases and at J to 4 bases, leaving 2 bases not matched to a gene. The CDR3 nucleotides are TGTGCCAGCACCGGACAGGGCTATGGCTACACCTTC. Translated: CASTGQGYGYTF.

The gene calls are TRBV7-2 and TRBJ2-5; the match to TRBD1 covers 8 bases. The CDR3 spans 14 residues. The ends lost 3 bases at V and 5 bases at J; junction bases unmatched: 5. Germline V CDR1 and CDR2: SGHTA, FQGNSA. The CDR3 region has the DNA TGTGCCAGCAGCTTCGACAGGGGAAGGGAGACCCAGTACTTC. Amino acids: CASSFDRGRETQYF. The variable domain in full, completed from reference TRBV7-2 and TRBJ2-5, reads GAGVSQSPSNKVTEKGKDVELRCDPISGHTALYWYRQSLGQGLEFLIYFQGNSAPDKSGLPSDRFSAERTGGSVSTLTIQRTQQEDSAVYLCASSFDRGRETQYFGPGTRLLVL.

The J gene is TRBJ1-4, the V gene TRBV4-3; unclear D gene. The CDR3 runs to 16 residues. Germline V CDR1 and CDR2: LGHNA, YSLEER. V was cut by 0 bases and J by 13 bases, with 21 bases left in between. The CDR3 protein is CASSQDPWDKWSGLFF. CDR3 DNA sequence: TGCGCCAGCAGCCAAGATCCCTGGGATAAGTGGTCGGGACTGTTTTTT.

The table lists this clone with a few counts. This same CDR3 is encoded by further DNA sequences in the sample. V usage is TRBV5-1 and J usage is TRBJ1-4; D uncertain. CDR1 is SGHRS, CDR2 YFSETQ, per germline. V was trimmed by 4 bases and J by 7 bases, leaving 11 bases between them. The CDR3 consists of 13 residues. CDR3 coding DNA: TGCGCCAGCAGCCCAGGTTCTGGTGAAAAACTGTTTTTT. Its protein product is CASSPGSGEKLFF.

CDR3 residues: CASSPSGQGKNTEAFF. DNA of the CDR3: TGTGCCAGCTCACCCTCGGGACAGGGGAAGAACACTGAAGCTTTCTTT. This chain uses TRBV18 with TRBJ1-1; 10 bases align to TRBD1. The CDR3 length is 16 residues. With V trimmed by 3 bases and J by 1 base, 5 bases remained unmatched. In germline, CDR1 is KGHSH, CDR2 LQKENI.

The rearrangement joins TRBV9 to TRBJ1-1; 7 bases align to TRBD1. V lost 4 bases, J lost 2 bases, and 11 bases stayed unmatched. Germline CDR1 and CDR2: SGDLS and YYNGEE. The CDR3 extends over 16 amino acids. This chain's CDR3 is CASSPQGGRDNTEAFF. Here the CDR3 DNA reads TGTGCCAGCAGCCCCCAGGGGGGCAGGGATAACACTGAAGCTTTCTTT. Full variable domain (outside the CDR3, taken from reference TRBV9 and TRBJ1-1): DSGVTQTPKHLITATGQRVTLRCSPRSGDLSVYWYQQSLDQGLQFLIQYYNGEERAKGNILERFSAQQFPDLHSELNLSSLELGDSALYFCASSPQGGRDNTEAFFGQGTRLTVV.

The gene calls are TRBV28 and TRBJ2-5; D remains unclear. CDR1 is MDHEN and CDR2 is SYDVKM in the germline V gene. The CDR3 runs to 17 residues. Between the trimmed V and J ends, which lost 3 bases and 3 bases, there was a span of 20 bases. CDR3 nucleotide sequence: TGTGCCAGCAGTTTCCAGAGCCGAACTACCAGCAAAGAGACCCAGTACTTC. Encoded protein: CASSFQSRTTSKETQYF.

The genes are TRBV11-2 and TRBJ2-6; D remains unclear. Trimming removed 5 bases from V and 0 bases from J, with 8 bases in between. The CDR3 covers 15 residues. The germline gives CDR1 SGHAT, CDR2 FQNNGV. The CDR3 nucleotides read TGTGCCAGCAGCCTGGACCTCTCTGGGGCCAACGTCCTGACTTTC. It encodes CASSLDLSGANVLTF.

The genes are TRBV6-1 and TRBJ1-4; D unclear. This CDR3 is 14 amino acids long. CDR1 MNHNS and CDR2 SASEGT come from the germline V gene. V was clipped by 6 bases and J by 0 bases, with 8 bases between them. Here the CDR3 reads CASRDYATNEKLFF. The CDR3 coding sequence is TGTGCCAGCAGGGACTATGCAACTAATGAAAAACTGTTTTTT.

The J gene is TRBJ2-1, the V gene TRBV5-3; D call uncertain. TRBV5-3 is an open reading frame whose function is uncertain. V was pared by 6 bases and J by 0 bases, with 10 bases between. CDR3 size: 14 residues. CDR3 bases: TGTGCCAGAACCAAGATCCACTCCTACAATGAGCAGTTCTTC. Protein: CARTKIHSYNEQFF.

This chain connects TRBV6-5 to TRBJ1-2, with TRBD1 identical over 8 bases. From germline, CDR1 is MNHEY and CDR2 SVGAGI. V gave up 5 bases and J gave up 6 bases; unmatched junction bases: 8. The CDR3 runs 14 residues. CDR3 region: CASSRNRQGNGYTF. CDR3 nucleotide sequence: TGTGCCAGCAGTCGTAATCGACAGGGGAATGGCTACACCTTC.

The chain is built from TRBV6-1 and TRBJ2-5; D is perhaps TRBD2 (5 bases). The germline gives CDR1 MNHNS, CDR2 SASEGT. The CDR3 has 16 amino acids. V gave up 0 bases and J gave up 7 bases, with 18 bases separating them. The CDR3 coding sequence is TGTGCCAGCAGTGAAGCGAGTAGCGATGGTGGAGGGACCCAGTACTTC. Translating gives CASSEASSDGGGTQYF.

The rearrangement joins TRBV10-3 to TRBJ2-7; tentatively, D is TRBD1 (6 bases). V lost 2 bases and J 5 bases, leaving 7 bases between the germline ends. The CDR3 is made up of 12 amino acids. CDR1 and CDR2 from the germline V gene are ENHRY and SYGVKD. CDR3 nucleotide sequence: TGTGCCATCAGTGAGCAGGGGAACGAGCAGTACGTC. This translates into CAISEQGNEQYV.

The chain links TRBV18 to TRBJ1-2, with D unresolved. This CDR3 is 14 amino acids long. Per germline, CDR1 KGHSH and CDR2 LQKENI. Trimming removed 0 bases from V and 4 bases from J, with 9 bases in between. CDR3 in DNA: TGTGCCAGCTCACCACCAAGTTATACCTATGGCTACACCTTC. Its translation: CASSPPSYTYGYTF.

The chain is built from TRBV7-8 and TRBJ2-3, with 7 bases that match TRBD2. This CDR3 contains 16 residues. Germline assignment: CDR1 SGHVS and CDR2 FQNEAQ. J gave up 5 bases and V 5 bases, and 13 bases lay outside the gene matches. In DNA form, the CDR3 reads TGTGCCAGCAGCCTAGTTTTAGCGGGTTTTAGAGATACGCAGTATTTT. Translation: CASSLVLAGFRDTQYF.

The V gene is TRBV29-1, the J gene TRBJ2-3, with a weak D call TRBD2 (5 bases). This CDR3 spans 15 amino acids. Per the germline V gene, CDR1 is SQVTM and CDR2 is ANQGSEA. Between the trimmed V and J ends, which lost 0 bases and 1 base, there was a span of 11 bases. In DNA form, the CDR3 reads TGCAGCGTTGAAGATCCCGGGAAGGGCACAGATACGCAGTATTTT. Translating gives CSVEDPGKGTDTQYF.

This clone occurred a few times. This chain joins TRBV6-1 and TRBJ2-5; D could derive from TRBD1 or TRBD2 (6 bases each). CDR1 is MNHNS and CDR2 is SASEGT in the germline V gene. The CDR3 length is 15 residues. V was cut by 2 bases and J by 5 bases, with 15 bases left in between. The CDR3 DNA reads TGTGCCAGCAGTGAACAGGGCAGGGGAGGCGAGACCCAGTACTTC. It translates to CASSEQGRGGETQYF.

J is TRBJ2-2 and V is TRBV7-9, with D uncertain. This CDR3 region has 14 residues. V lost 5 bases and J lost 6, with 13 bases in between. Germline CDR1 and CDR2: SEHNR and FQNEAQ (reference sequence). The CDR3 DNA is TGTGCCAGCAGCCCTTCTGAGGTTCCCGGGGAGCTGTTTTTT. Translated, it gives CASSPSEVPGELFF.

The gene calls are TRBV19 and TRBJ2-5; a weak D match, TRBD1 (6 bases). The CDR3 has 13 amino acids. V was pared by 3 bases and J by 5 bases, with 10 bases between. The germline V gene has CDR1 LNHDA and CDR2 SQIVND (reference sequence). CDR3 DNA sequence: TGTGCCAGTAGTATGGGGGCGTCGGAGACCCAGTACTTC. Protein product: CASSMGASETQYF.

The sample holds one count of this clone. The V and J genes are TRBV5-8 and TRBJ1-6; D ambiguous. In germline, CDR1 is SGHTS, CDR2 YDEGEE. V was cut by 8 bases and J by 9 bases, with 9 bases left in between. The CDR3 length is 11 residues. The CDR3 loop is CASDRSSPLHF. The DNA of the CDR3 is TGTGCCAGTGACCGGAGTTCACCCCTCCACTTT.

The gene calls are TRBV19 and TRBJ1-6; TRBD1 might be the D (5 bases). The CDR3 is made up of 17 amino acids. CDR1 and CDR2 (germline): LNHDA, SQIVND (reference sequence). V lost 0 bases and J 5 bases, leaving 14 bases between the germline ends. As DNA, the CDR3 is TGTGCCAGTAGTATAGAAGTACGGGGGAAACATAATTCACCCCTCCACTTT. Translated, it gives CASSIEVRGKHNSPLHF.

The V and J genes are TRBV9 and TRBJ2-1; TRBD2 matches at 9 bases. CDR3 length: 14 amino acids. Looked up from germline, CDR1 is SGDLS and CDR2 is YYNGEE. V lost 0 bases and J lost 8; bases outside the gene matches: 3. CDR3 amino acids: CASSVDGTSYEQFF. CDR3 in DNA: TGTGCCAGCAGCGTAGATGGGACTAGCTATGAGCAGTTCTTC.

The chain combines TRBV7-8 with TRBJ2-7; no clear D. The germline V gene has CDR1 SGHVS and CDR2 FQNEAQ. V lost 1 base to trimming and J lost 4 bases, with 11 bases between them. The CDR3 has 14 amino acids. CDR3 sequence: CASSLGWQGYEQYV. The CDR3 region has the DNA TGTGCCAGCAGCTTAGGGTGGCAAGGGTACGAGCAGTACGTC.

This clone occurred a few times. The chain recombines TRBV7-8 with TRBJ2-3; TRBD2 is a possible D gene (7 bases). CDR1 and CDR2 from the germline V gene are SGHVS and FQNEAQ. This CDR3 comprises 13 residues. Between the trimmed V and J ends, which lost 10 bases and 1 base, there was a span of 12 bases. CDR3 residues: CAMGGAGTDTQYF. In DNA, the CDR3 is TGTGCCATGGGGGGGGCTGGCACAGATACGCAGTATTTT.

This clone was seen only a few times. V usage is TRBV9 and J usage is TRBJ1-3; 8 bases fit TRBD1. The CDR3 is 15 amino acids. The ends lost 4 bases at V and 4 bases at J; junction bases unmatched: 7. Germline CDR1 SGDLS, CDR2 YYNGEE. The CDR3, as DNA: TGTGCCAGCAGCCCGAGGACAGGGTCAGGAAACACCATATATTTT. This codes for CASSPRTGSGNTIYF.

CDR3 nucleotides: TGTGCCAACGCGACAGGGGACTTCCATAAGGGGAACACTGAAGCTTTCTTT. It is translated as CANATGDFHKGNTEAFF. The genes are TRBV21-1 and TRBJ1-1; the table's D gene call, TRBD1, was not cross checked with the DNA. TRBV21-1 represents a pseudogene. This CDR3 contains 17 residues.

The chain employs TRBV2 and TRBJ1-6; TRBD1 is a possible D gene (5 bases). Trimming cost V 0 bases and J 14 bases, with 20 bases left between them. Germline loops: CDR1 SNHLY, CDR2 FYNNEI. CDR3 size: 16 residues. The CDR3 region is CASSEAGSGSGGALHF. The CDR3 DNA reads TGTGCCAGCAGTGAAGCGGGTAGTGGGAGTGGAGGGGCCCTCCACTTT.

This chain connects TRBV7-9 to TRBJ2-5; 14 nucleotides match TRBD2. The length of the CDR3 is 16 residues. V trimming: 5 bases; J trimming: 5 bases; junction bases outside the gene matches: 7. The V gene's germline CDR1 is SEHNR and CDR2 FQNEAQ (reference sequence). DNA of the CDR3: TGTGCCAGCAGCACGCGGACTAGCGGGGGGTACGAGACCCAGTACTTC. Translating it yields CASSTRTSGGYETQYF.

Only a few counts were recorded for this clone. The rearrangement joins TRBV2 to TRBJ1-5, with 9 bases identical to TRBD1. The germline V gene has CDR1 SNHLY and CDR2 FYNNEI. Unmatched junction bases numbered 7, after V lost 9 bases and J lost 4 bases. The CDR3 spans 14 residues. The CDR3 region has the DNA TGTGCCAGTCAGAGCGGGACAGGGAATCAGCCCCAGCATTTT. Amino acids: CASQSGTGNQPQHF. Full variable domain (remainder filled in from reference TRBV2 and TRBJ1-5): EPEVTQTPSHQVTQMGQEVILRCVPISNHLYFYWYRQILGQKVEFLVSFYNNEISEKSEIFDDQFSVERPDGSNFTLKIRSTKLEDSAMYFCASQSGTGNQPQHFGDGTRLSIL.